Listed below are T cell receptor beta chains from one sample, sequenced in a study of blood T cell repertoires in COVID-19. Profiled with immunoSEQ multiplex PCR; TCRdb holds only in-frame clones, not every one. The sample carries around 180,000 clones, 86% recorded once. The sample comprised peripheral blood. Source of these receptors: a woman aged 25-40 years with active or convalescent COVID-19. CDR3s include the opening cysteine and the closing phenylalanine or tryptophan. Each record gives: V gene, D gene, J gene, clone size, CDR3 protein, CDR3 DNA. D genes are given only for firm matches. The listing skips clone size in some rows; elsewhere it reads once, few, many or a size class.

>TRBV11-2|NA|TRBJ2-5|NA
CASKAFLTRARKETQYF
TGTGCCAGCAAGGCATTTTTGACTAGAGCCAGGAAAGAGACCCAGTACTTC
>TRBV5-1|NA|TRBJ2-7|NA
CASSHKSTGMIPYEQYF
TGCGCCAGCAGCCACAAATCGACAGGAATGATCCCCTACGAGCAGTACTTC
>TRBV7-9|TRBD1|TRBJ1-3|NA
CASSLPSDRARSGNTIYF
TGTGCCAGCAGCTTACCCTCGGACAGGGCCCGCTCTGGAAACACCATATATTTT
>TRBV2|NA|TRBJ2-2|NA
CASSADYNTGELFF
TGTGCCAGCAGCGCGGACTACAACACCGGGGAGCTGTTTTTT
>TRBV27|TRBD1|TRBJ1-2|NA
CASSPRGTGHVGGYTF
TGTGCCAGCAGTCCAAGGGGGACAGGGCACGTGGGAGGCTACACCTTC
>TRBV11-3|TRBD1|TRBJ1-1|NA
CASSPGQGRITEAFF
TGTGCCAGCAGCCCCGGACAGGGGCGTATTACTGAAGCTTTCTTT
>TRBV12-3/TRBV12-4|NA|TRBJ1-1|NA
CASSRQLYTEAFF
TGTGCCAGCAGTCGACAGCTATACACTGAAGCTTTCTTT
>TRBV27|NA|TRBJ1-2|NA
CASRPVYAGEGGYTF
TGTGCCAGCAGGCCAGTTTACGCAGGGGAAGGTGGCTACACCTTC
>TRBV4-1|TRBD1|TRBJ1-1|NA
CASSDTWTGMNTEAFF
TGCGCCAGCAGCGATACATGGACAGGGATGAACACTGAAGCTTTCTTT
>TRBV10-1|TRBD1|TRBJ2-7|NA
CASSEKTGNYEQYF
TGCGCCAGCAGTGAAAAGACAGGGAATTACGAGCAGTACTTC
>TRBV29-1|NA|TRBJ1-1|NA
CSVVAEMNTEAFF
TGCAGCGTGGTCGCGGAGATGAACACTGAAGCTTTCTTT
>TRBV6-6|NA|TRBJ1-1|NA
CASSSQGNTEAFF
TGTGCCAGCAGTTCTCAGGGGAACACTGAAGCTTTCTTT
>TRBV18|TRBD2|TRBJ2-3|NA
CASSSGLAGKVTDTQYF
TGTGCCAGCTCCTCAGGACTAGCGGGAAAAGTGACAGATACGCAGTATTTT
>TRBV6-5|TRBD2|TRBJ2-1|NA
CASSEGLAGSNEQFF
TGTGCCAGCAGCGAGGGACTAGCGGGAAGCAATGAGCAGTTCTTC
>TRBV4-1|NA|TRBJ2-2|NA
CASSQDSGTGELFF
TGCGCCAGCAGCCAAGACTCGGGGACCGGGGAGCTGTTTTTT
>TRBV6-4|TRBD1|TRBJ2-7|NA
CASRETGVPPYEQYF
TGTGCCAGCAGAGAAACAGGGGTCCCCCCCTACGAGCAGTACTTC
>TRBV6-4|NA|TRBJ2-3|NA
CASSLEGDTDTQYF
TGTGCCAGCAGCCTGGAAGGGGACACAGATACGCAGTATTTT
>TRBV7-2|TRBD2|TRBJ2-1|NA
CASSSLAGGPNEQFF
TGTGCCAGCAGCTCACTAGCGGGAGGCCCCAATGAGCAGTTCTTC
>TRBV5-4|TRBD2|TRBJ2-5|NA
CASSPGTSGGGQETQYF
TGTGCCAGCAGCCCCGGGACTAGCGGGGGGGGACAAGAGACCCAGTACTTC
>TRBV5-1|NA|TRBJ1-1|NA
CASSYAGNTEAFF
TGCGCCAGCAGCTACGCGGGGAACACTGAAGCTTTCTTT
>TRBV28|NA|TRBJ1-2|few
CASSVTVPEGYTF
TGTGCCAGCAGTGTGACAGTACCTGAGGGCTACACCTTC
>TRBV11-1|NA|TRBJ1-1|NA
CASSLDWGLAFF
TGTGCCAGCAGCTTAGATTGGGGCCTAGCTTTCTTT
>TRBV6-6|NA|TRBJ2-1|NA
CASLGVGNEQFF
TGTGCCAGCCTCGGGGTGGGGAATGAGCAGTTCTTC
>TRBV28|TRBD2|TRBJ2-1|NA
CASSPLAGVSYNEQFF
TGTGCCAGCAGTCCTCTAGCGGGAGTGAGTTACAATGAGCAGTTCTTC
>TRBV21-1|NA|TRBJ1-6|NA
CASSKGEGASSPLHF
TGTGCCAGCAGCAAAGGTGAGGGCGCTAGTTCACCCCTCCACTTT
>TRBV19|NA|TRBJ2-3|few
CASSIGRFSTDTQYF
TGTGCCAGTAGTATAGGGCGGTTTAGCACAGATACGCAGTATTTT
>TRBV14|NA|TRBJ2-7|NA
CASSQEIHYEQYF
TGTGCCAGCAGCCAAGAAATCCACTACGAGCAGTACTTC
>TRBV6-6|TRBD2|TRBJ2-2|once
CASSYLLAPNTGELFF
TGTGCCAGCAGTTACCTACTAGCGCCGAACACCGGGGAGCTGTTTTTT
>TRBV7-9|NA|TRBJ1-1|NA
CASSLADGAEAFF
TGTGCCAGCAGCTTAGCGGATGGGGCGGAAGCTTTCTTT
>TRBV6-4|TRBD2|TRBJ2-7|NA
CASSDSVAGGGRYEQYF
TGTGCCAGCAGTGACTCTGTAGCGGGAGGGGGAAGGTACGAGCAGTACTTC
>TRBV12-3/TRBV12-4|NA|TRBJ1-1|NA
CASSLGGKTEAFF
TGTGCCAGCAGTTTGGGAGGTAAGACTGAAGCTTTCTTT
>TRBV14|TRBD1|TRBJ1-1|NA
CASSRRGTASDTEAFF
TGTGCCAGCAGCCGCAGAGGGACAGCCTCGGACACTGAAGCTTTCTTT
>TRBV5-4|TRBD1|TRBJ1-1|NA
CASSDWDRRNTEAFF
TGTGCCAGCAGCGATTGGGACAGGCGGAACACTGAAGCTTTCTTT
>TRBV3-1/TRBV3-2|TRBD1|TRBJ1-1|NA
CASSLTGAVFGAFF
TGTGCCAGCAGCCTGACAGGGGCGGTGTTCGGCGCTTTCTTT
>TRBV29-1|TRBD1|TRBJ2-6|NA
CSVGGTGRSGANVLTF
TGCAGCGTTGGTGGGACAGGGCGCTCTGGGGCCAACGTCCTGACTTTC
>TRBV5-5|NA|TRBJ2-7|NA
CASSFSRTVSYEQYF
TGTGCCAGCAGCTTCTCCCGGACAGTCTCCTACGAGCAGTACTTC
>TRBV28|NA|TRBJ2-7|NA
CASRLGRGEQYF
TGTGCCAGCAGATTAGGCCGCGGCGAGCAGTACTTC
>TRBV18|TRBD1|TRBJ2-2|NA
CASSPGLKTGLNTGELFF
TGTGCCAGCTCACCTGGGCTTAAGACAGGGCTGAACACCGGGGAGCTGTTTTTT
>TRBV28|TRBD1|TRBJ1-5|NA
CASTPRQGGQHF
TGTGCCAGCACTCCCAGACAGGGCGGCCAGCATTTT
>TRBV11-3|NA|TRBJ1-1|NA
CASSLGGRGKTFF
TGTGCCAGCAGCTTAGGAGGACGAGGGAAGACTTTCTTT
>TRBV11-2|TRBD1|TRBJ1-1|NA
CASSERDRGVWAEAFF
TGTGCCAGCAGCGAAAGGGACAGGGGGGTATGGGCTGAAGCTTTCTTT
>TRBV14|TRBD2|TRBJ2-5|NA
CASSQGFLAGPQETQYF
TGTGCCAGCAGCCAAGGCTTTCTAGCGGGACCACAAGAGACCCAGTACTTC
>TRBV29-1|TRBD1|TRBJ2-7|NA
CSVEEVGTGGYEQYF
TGCAGCGTTGAAGAGGTGGGGACAGGGGGCTACGAGCAGTACTTC
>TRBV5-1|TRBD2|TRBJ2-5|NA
CASSSGGGEETQYF
TGCGCCAGCAGCTCGGGAGGGGGTGAAGAGACCCAGTACTTC
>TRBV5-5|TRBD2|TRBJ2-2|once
CASSLGAGGFLAGELFF
TGTGCCAGCAGCTTGGGTGCGGGGGGGTTCCTGGCCGGGGAGCTGTTTTTT
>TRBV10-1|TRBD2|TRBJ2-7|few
CASSELAGGSYEQYF
TGCGCCAGCAGTGAATTAGCGGGAGGTAGCTACGAGCAGTACTTC
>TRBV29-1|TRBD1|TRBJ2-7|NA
CSVAGQDPGDYEQYF
TGCAGCGTTGCAGGACAGGACCCTGGAGACTACGAGCAGTACTTC
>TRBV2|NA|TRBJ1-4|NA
CASSAGAILFF
TGTGCCAGCAGTGCAGGGGCAATACTGTTTTTT
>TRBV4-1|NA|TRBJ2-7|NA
CASSILFSPLSYEQYF
TGCGCCAGCAGCATACTCTTCTCCCCACTCTCCTACGAGCAGTACTTC
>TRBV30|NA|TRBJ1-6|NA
CAWSQEAVNSPLHF
TGTGCCTGGAGTCAGGAGGCCGTTAATTCACCCCTCCACTTT
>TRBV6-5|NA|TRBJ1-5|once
CASSYSSTANQPQHF
TGTGCCAGCAGTTACTCGAGCACAGCAAATCAGCCCCAGCATTTT
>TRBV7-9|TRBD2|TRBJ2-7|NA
CASSISGRVYEQYF
TGTGCCAGCAGCATTAGCGGGAGGGTTTACGAGCAGTACTTC
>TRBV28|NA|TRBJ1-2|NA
CASSLSGVNYGYTF
TGTGCCAGCAGTTTGTCAGGGGTCAACTATGGCTACACCTTC
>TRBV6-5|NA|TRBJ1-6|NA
CASSYLTGLRSPLHF
TGTGCCAGCAGTTACTTAACAGGGCTACGTTCACCCCTCCACTTT
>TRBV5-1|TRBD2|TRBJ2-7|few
CASSLLSGRDYEQYF
TGCGCCAGCAGCTTATTATCTGGGAGGGACTACGAGCAGTACTTC
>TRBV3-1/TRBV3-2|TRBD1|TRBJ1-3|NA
CASSPDRVGNTIYF
TGTGCCAGCAGCCCGGACAGGGTGGGAAACACCATATATTTT
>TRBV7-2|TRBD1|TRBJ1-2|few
CASSPTGGYYGYTF
TGTGCCAGCAGCCCGACAGGGGGGTACTATGGCTACACCTTC
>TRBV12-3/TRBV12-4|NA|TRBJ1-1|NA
CAIPSRTTGYAFF
TGTGCCATCCCTTCGAGAACGACAGGTTATGCTTTCTTT